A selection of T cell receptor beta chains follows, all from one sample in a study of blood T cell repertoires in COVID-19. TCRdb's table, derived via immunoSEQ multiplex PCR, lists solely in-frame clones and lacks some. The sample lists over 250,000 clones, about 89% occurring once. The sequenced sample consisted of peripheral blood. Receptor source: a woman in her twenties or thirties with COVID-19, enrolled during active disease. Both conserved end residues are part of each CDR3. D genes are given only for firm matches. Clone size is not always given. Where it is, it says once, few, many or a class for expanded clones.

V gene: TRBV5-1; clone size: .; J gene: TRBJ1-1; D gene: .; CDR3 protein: CASSLERGRQAFF; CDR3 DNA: TGCGCCAGCAGCTTGGAGCGGGGACGGCAAGCTTTCTTT
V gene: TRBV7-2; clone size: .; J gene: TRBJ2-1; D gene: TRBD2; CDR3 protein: CASSGVAGGRNEQFF; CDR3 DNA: TGTGCCAGCAGCGGAGTAGCGGGAGGTCGTAATGAGCAGTTCTTC
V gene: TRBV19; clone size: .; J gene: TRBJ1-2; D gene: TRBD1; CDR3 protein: CASSIRGRNRDGYTF; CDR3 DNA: TGTGCCAGTAGTATCAGGGGGCGCAATAGGGATGGCTACACCTTC
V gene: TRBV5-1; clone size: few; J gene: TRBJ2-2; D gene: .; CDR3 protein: CASSTPGGQDTGELFF; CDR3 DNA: TGCGCCAGCAGCACTCCAGGAGGGCAGGACACCGGGGAGCTGTTTTTT
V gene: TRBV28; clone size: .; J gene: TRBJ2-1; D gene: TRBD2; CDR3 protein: CASSSRFEREYNEQFF; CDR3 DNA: TGTGCCAGCAGTTCCCGTTTTGAGCGGGAGTACAATGAGCAGTTCTTC
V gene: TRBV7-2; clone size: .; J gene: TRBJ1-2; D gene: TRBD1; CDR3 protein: CASSSTGTYGYTF; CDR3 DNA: TGTGCCAGCAGCTCGACAGGGACATATGGCTACACCTTC
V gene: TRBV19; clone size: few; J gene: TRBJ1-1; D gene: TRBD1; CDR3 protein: CASSIGTGVLTEAFF; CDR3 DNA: TGTGCCAGTAGTATAGGGACAGGGGTTCTCACTGAAGCTTTCTTT
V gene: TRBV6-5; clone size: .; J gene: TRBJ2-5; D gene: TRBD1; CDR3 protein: CASVAQGDGQETQYF; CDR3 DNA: TGTGCCTCAGTGGCCCAGGGGGATGGGCAAGAGACCCAGTACTTC
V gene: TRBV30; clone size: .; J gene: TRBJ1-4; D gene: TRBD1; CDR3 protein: CAWSKTGGGGEKLFF; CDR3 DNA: TGTGCCTGGAGTAAAACAGGGGGCGGCGGGGAAAAACTGTTTTTT
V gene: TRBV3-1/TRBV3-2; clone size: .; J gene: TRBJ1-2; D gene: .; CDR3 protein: CASSQDRPGIKGYTF; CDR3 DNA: TGTGCCAGCAGCCAAGATCGACCGGGAATCAAGGGCTACACCTTC
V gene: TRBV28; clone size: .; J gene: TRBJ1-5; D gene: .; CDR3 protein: CASRRVEGQPQHF; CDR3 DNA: TGTGCCAGCAGGCGGGTCGAAGGGCAGCCCCAGCATTTT
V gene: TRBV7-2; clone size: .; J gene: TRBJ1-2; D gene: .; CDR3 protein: CASSLFRGAGYTF; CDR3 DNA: TGTGCCAGCAGCTTATTTAGGGGCGCGGGCTACACCTTC
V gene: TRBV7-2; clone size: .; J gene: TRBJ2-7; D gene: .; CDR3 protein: CASSLSSYEQYF; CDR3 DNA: TGTGCCAGCAGCCTCAGCTCCTACGAGCAGTACTTC
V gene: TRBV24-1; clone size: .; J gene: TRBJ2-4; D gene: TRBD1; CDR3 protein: CATSGGTGGEDDIQYF; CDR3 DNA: TGTGCCACCAGTGGCGGGACAGGGGGCGAAGATGACATTCAGTACTTC
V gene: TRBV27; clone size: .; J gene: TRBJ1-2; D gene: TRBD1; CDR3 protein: CASSLSSQGAGGYTF; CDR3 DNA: TGTGCCAGCAGTTTATCCTCACAGGGGGCAGGGGGCTACACCTTC
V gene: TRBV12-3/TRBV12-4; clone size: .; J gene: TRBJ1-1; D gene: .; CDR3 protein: CASRDQGLAEAFF; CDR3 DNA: TGTGCCAGCAGGGATCAGGGCCTCGCTGAAGCTTTCTTT
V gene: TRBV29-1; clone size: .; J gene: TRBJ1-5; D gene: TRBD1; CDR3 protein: CSVRQGAQPQHF; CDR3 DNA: TGCAGCGTGAGACAGGGGGCTCAGCCCCAGCATTTT
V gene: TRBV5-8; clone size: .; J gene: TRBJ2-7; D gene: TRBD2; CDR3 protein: CASSFMGREPDEQYF; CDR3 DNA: TGTGCCAGCAGTTTCATGGGGCGGGAGCCCGACGAGCAGTACTTC
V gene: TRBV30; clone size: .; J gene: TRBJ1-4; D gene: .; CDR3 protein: CAWSTGRRGSNEKLFF; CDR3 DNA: TGTGCCTGGAGTACAGGGAGAAGGGGCTCTAATGAAAAACTGTTTTTT
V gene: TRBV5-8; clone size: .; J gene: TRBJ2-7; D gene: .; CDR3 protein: CASSKVLQGLLAASYEQYF; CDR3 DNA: TGTGCCAGCAGCAAGGTCTTACAGGGTCTGCTAGCGGCCTCCTACGAGCAGTACTTC
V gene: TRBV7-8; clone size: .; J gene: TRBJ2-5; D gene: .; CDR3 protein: CASSSLVTQETQYF; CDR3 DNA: TGTGCCAGCAGCTCCTTGGTAACTCAAGAGACCCAGTACTTC
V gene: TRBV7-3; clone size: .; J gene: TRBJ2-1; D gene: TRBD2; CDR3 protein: CASSLTGGLAVYNEQFF; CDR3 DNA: TGTGCCAGCAGCTTAACGGGAGGCCTAGCGGTCTACAATGAGCAGTTCTTC
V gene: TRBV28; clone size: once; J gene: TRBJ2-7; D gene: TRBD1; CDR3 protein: CASSLARTGETEQYF; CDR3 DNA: TGTGCCAGCAGTCTCGCGAGGACAGGGGAAACCGAGCAGTACTTC
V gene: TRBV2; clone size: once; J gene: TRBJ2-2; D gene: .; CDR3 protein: CASSPSGTGRNTGELFF; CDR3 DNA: TGTGCCAGCAGCCCCTCGGGTACAGGAAGGAACACCGGGGAGCTGTTTTTT
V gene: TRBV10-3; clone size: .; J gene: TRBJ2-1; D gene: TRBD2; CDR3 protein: CAISEGTSGSRGYNEQFF; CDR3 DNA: TGTGCCATCAGTGAGGGGACTAGCGGGAGTCGTGGGTACAATGAGCAGTTCTTC
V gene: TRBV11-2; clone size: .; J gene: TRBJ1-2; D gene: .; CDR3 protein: CASSLTGTNYGYTF; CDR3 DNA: TGTGCCAGCAGCTTAACAGGAACTAACTATGGCTACACCTTC
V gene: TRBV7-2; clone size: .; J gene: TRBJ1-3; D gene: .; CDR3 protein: CASSLVARTAGNTIYF; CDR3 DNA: TGTGCCAGCAGCTTAGTAGCCAGGACAGCTGGAAACACCATATATTTT